These T cell receptor beta chains were read from a single sample in a study of Graves' ophthalmopathy and Graves' hyperthyroidism. Each CDR3 protein gets one entry after TCRdb re-called the multiplex PCR reads with MiXCR. The repertoire holds 200,000 to 250,000 distinct CDR3 sequences, with just under 30% as singletons. Input material: peripheral blood. The receptor set was obtained from a man aged 50-59 years with Graves' ophthalmopathy. The CDR3 runs from the conserved cysteine through the conserved F or W. The D gene is left open where the match is weak. Clone size appears in some rows only: once, few, many, or a class for an expanded clone.

TRBD2,TRBV12-3/TRBV12-4,many,TRBJ2-5,CASSRTSGSQETQYF,TGTGCCAGCAGCCGGACTAGCGGGAGCCAAGAGACCCAGTACTTC
TRBD2,TRBV28,many,TRBJ2-2,CASSTAGANTGELFF,TGTGCCAGCAGTACGGCGGGAGCTAACACCGGGGAGCTGTTTTTT
NA,TRBV29-1,many,TRBJ2-7,CSVGQDTYEQYF,TGCAGCGTTGGGCAGGATACCTACGAGCAGTACTTC
NA,TRBV6-1,many,TRBJ2-5,CASSSTTQYF,TGTGCCAGCAGTTCCACGACCCAGTACTTC
NA,TRBV25-1,many,TRBJ2-7,CASSDGGGAYEQYF,TGTGCCAGCAGTGACGGAGGTGGGGCTTACGAGCAGTACTTC
NA,TRBV7-2,NA,TRBJ2-7,CASSLEGLQYF,TGTGCCAGCAGCTTAGAAGGTTTGCAGTACTTC
NA,TRBV28,many,TRBJ2-7,CASSRHFEQYF,TGTGCCAGCAGTCGACATTTCGAGCAGTACTTC
NA,TRBV2,NA,TRBJ1-1,CASSETEVETEAFF,TGTGCCAGCAGTGAAACAGAAGTAGAGACTGAAGCTTTCTTT
TRBD1,TRBV6-1,NA,TRBJ1-1,CASRSQGGNTEAFF,TGTGCCAGCAGGTCCCAGGGGGGGAACACTGAAGCTTTCTTT
NA,TRBV6-2/TRBV6-3,many,TRBJ1-2,CASSYSTTESAGYTF,TGTGCCAGCAGTTACTCGACCACAGAGTCTGCTGGCTACACCTTC
NA,TRBV19,many,TRBJ2-7,CASSIVGVHYEQYF,TGTGCCAGTAGTATAGTGGGAGTTCACTACGAGCAGTACTTC
NA,TRBV28,NA,TRBJ1-2,CASSSPTGGNYGYTF,TGTGCCAGCAGTTCGCCGACAGGTGGAAACTATGGCTACACCTTC
TRBD1,TRBV4-1,many,TRBJ2-5,CASSQGGTGKQETQYF,TGCGCCAGCAGCCAAGGGGGGACAGGGAAGCAAGAGACCCAGTACTTC
NA,TRBV6-2/TRBV6-3,many,TRBJ1-1,CASSSRDIMNTEAFF,TGTGCCAGCAGTTCCCGGGATATTATGAACACTGAAGCTTTCTTT
NA,TRBV19,NA,TRBJ2-5,CAIPTPEETQYF,TGTGCCATTCCGACACCCGAAGAGACCCAGTACTTC
TRBD1,TRBV12-3/TRBV12-4,NA,TRBJ1-1,CASRWDRDEAFF,TGTGCCAGCAGATGGGACAGGGATGAAGCTTTCTTT
NA,TRBV12-3/TRBV12-4,many,TRBJ2-5,CASSETGLREETQYF,TGTGCCAGCAGTGAAACAGGGTTGAGAGAGGAGACCCAGTACTTC
TRBD1,TRBV12-3/TRBV12-4,many,TRBJ1-5,CASRQGGNQPQHF,TGTGCCAGCCGACAGGGGGGTAATCAGCCCCAGCATTTT
TRBD1,TRBV19,many,TRBJ2-5,CASSSWGRGRPGETQYF,TGTGCCAGTAGTTCCTGGGGCAGGGGGCGCCCCGGAGAGACCCAGTACTTC
NA,TRBV28,many,TRBJ1-6,CASSRRNSPLHF,TGTGCCAGCAGTAGGCGGAATTCACCCCTCCACTTT
NA,TRBV7-9,many,TRBJ2-7,CASSSNRVWWDEQYF,TGTGCCAGCAGCTCGAACAGGGTATGGTGGGACGAGCAGTACTTC
TRBD2,TRBV9,NA,TRBJ2-7,CASSVNPVSGRVEQYF,TGTGCCAGCAGCGTAAATCCGGTTAGCGGGAGGGTCGAGCAGTACTTC
NA,TRBV3-1,many,TRBJ2-7,CASSQGGGSSYEQYF,TGTGCCAGCAGCCAAGGCGGAGGGAGCTCCTACGAGCAGTACTTC
NA,TRBV30,many,TRBJ2-7,CAGGRGFPEQYF,TGTGCCGGAGGACGGGGTTTCCCCGAGCAGTACTTC
TRBD1,TRBV7-2,NA,TRBJ1-5,CASSLGWTGFPQHF,TGTGCCAGCAGCTTAGGCTGGACAGGGTTCCCCCAGCATTTT
TRBD1,TRBV27,many,TRBJ1-1,CASHPEFPKTGAAFF,TGTGCCAGCCACCCGGAATTTCCGAAAACAGGGGCTGCTTTCTTT
TRBD2,TRBV12-5,many,TRBJ2-7,CASGSRTSGSQRYEQYF,TGTGCTAGTGGTTCGAGGACTAGCGGGAGTCAACGCTACGAGCAGTACTTC
NA,TRBV6-1,NA,TRBJ2-7,CASRRQEPTYEQYF,TGTGCCAGCAGGAGACAGGAGCCAACCTACGAGCAGTACTTC
NA,TRBV7-2,NA,TRBJ1-1,CASSPAFEAFF,TGTGCCAGCAGCCCAGCCTTTGAAGCTTTCTTT
TRBD1,TRBV24-1,NA,TRBJ1-1,CATSDAGTGYTEAFF,TGTGCCACCAGTGACGCCGGGACAGGGTACACTGAAGCTTTCTTT
TRBD1,TRBV12-3/TRBV12-4,NA,TRBJ1-1,CASSLDRVGKGTEAFF,TGTGCCAGCAGCCTCGACAGGGTGGGGAAAGGCACTGAAGCTTTCTTT
NA,TRBV10-3,many,TRBJ2-5,CAISESRGETQYF,TGTGCCATCAGTGAGTCCAGGGGAGAGACCCAGTACTTC
NA,TRBV27,many,TRBJ2-7,CASSFGLSPVYEQYF,TGTGCCAGCAGTTTCGGGTTATCCCCCGTATACGAGCAGTACTTC
NA,TRBV6-5,NA,TRBJ1-6,CASSYGGQGRDSPLHF,TGTGCCAGCAGTTACGGGGGGCAAGGACGCGACTCACCCCTCCACTTT
NA,TRBV6-5,many,TRBJ1-1,CASSSWALTEAFF,TGTGCCAGCAGTTCTTGGGCCCTCACTGAAGCTTTCTTT
NA,TRBV20-1,once,TRBJ2-4,CSAPDLNIQYF,TGCAGTGCCCCGGATCTTAACATTCAGTACTTC
TRBD1,TRBV28,few,TRBJ1-2,CASSGTGTYGYTF,TGTGCCAGCAGTGGGACAGGGACGTATGGCTACACCTTC
NA,TRBV20-1,NA,TRBJ1-5,CSARPTGNFQPQHF,TGCAGTGCTAGGCCTACAGGGAATTTCCAGCCCCAGCATTTT